This T cell receptor beta chain is from a study of graft-versus-host responses after intestinal transplantation. On the study more broadly: Those transplanted obtained multivisceral, liver-intestinal, or isolated intestinal grafts. The study, taken as a whole, reports: Peak circulating GvH clone levels were associated with early post-transplant HvG declines. Allograft clonal ratios (graft-versus-host to host-versus-graft) were high in patients who had graft-donor T cell macrochimerism.

On this clone itself: Its antigen is unidentified.

Produced via immunoSEQ multiplex PCR; TCRdb's table is partial and in-frame only. The sample contains tens of thousands of clones, 94% of which appear only once. CDR3 length: 13 amino acids. With 7 bases removed from V and 11 bases from J, the gap between germline ends came to 20 bases. Germline-derived CDR1 and CDR2 are MNHEY and SVGAGI. The receptor was derived from a human donor who was the organ donor for an intestinal transplant. Sample: unstimulated CD4+ T cells sorted from spleen or lymph node cells, taken before transplant. This chain connects TRBV6-5 to TRBJ2-5; D gene ambiguous. The DNA of the CDR3 is TGTGCCAGCACCCGCATCGGATCTACGAGGCAGTACTTC. Amino acid sequence: CASTRIGSTRQYF.